The source of this T cell receptor beta chain is a study of control samples from healthy donors and cancer patients (dated by TCRdb to 2020 to 2021). Libraries were prepared through the immunoSEQ multiplex PCR assay. Sourced from immuneACCESS, this table was stored by TCRdb with only in-frame sequences that have V and J called. A share of the clones is absent; for the studies checked, an unresolved V gene accounts for under half, and the remainder has no known explanation. A total of 75,000 to 95,000 clones appear in this sample, roughly 83% of them only once. Together, the top ten hold around 35% of the sample. Turning to this clone: The target of this receptor is not known. Base qualities are not recorded, but no much larger clone differs from it by a single base.

This TCR was sampled from a man aged 65 to 79 with lung cancer. Material: PBMCs.

Read as DNA, the sequence is TGTGCCAGCAGCAAGGAACTAGCGGGGGGGAACACCGGGGAGCTGTTTTTT. Its protein is CASSKELAGGNTGELFF. The rearranged segments are TRBV5-4 and TRBJ2-2, with 12 central nucleotides matching TRBD2. Here V drops 4 bases and J drops 1 base, and the junction holds 5 bases not matched to any gene. Looking up the germline V gene (reference sequence) yields CDR1 SGHNT and CDR2 YYREEE. There are 17 amino acids in the CDR3, from cysteine to phenylalanine inclusive. Only the CDR3 part of the read is kept: 51 bases, read in frame from the first base.